Listed below are T cell receptor beta chains from one sample, sequenced in a study of blood T cell repertoires in COVID-19. Using immunoSEQ multiplex PCR, the repertoire was profiled, and TCRdb retains in-frame clones only, with some absent. The table has tens of thousands of clones, roughly 82% seen once. The sequencing input was peripheral blood. The source of these receptors is a man in his 60s with acute or convalescent COVID-19. Each CDR3 is given with its conserved first and last residue. The order of the fields is J gene, clone size, V gene, D gene, CDR3 DNA, CDR3 protein. D genes are given only for firm matches. Part of the rows lack a size; the others show once, few, many or a class for expanded clones.

TRBJ2-1	.	TRBV11-1	TRBD2	TGTGCCAGCAGCTTCTCCGGGACTAGCCGCAATGAGCAGTTCTTC	CASSFSGTSRNEQFF
TRBJ2-1	.	TRBV12-3/TRBV12-4	.	TGTGCCAGCAGTTTTACGGAGGAGCAGTTCTTC	CASSFTEEQFF
TRBJ1-4	.	TRBV6-5	TRBD1	TGTGCCAGCAGTTACTCGATGGGACAGGGGATTGGGAAACTGTTTTTT	CASSYSMGQGIGKLFF
TRBJ2-3	.	TRBV18	.	TGTGCCAGCTCCCACGGACAGTACACAGATACGCAGTATTTT	CASSHGQYTDTQYF
TRBJ1-5	.	TRBV6-1	TRBD1	TGTGCCAGCAGTGGCCATCGGACAGGGGGGGGGAGCAATCAGCCCCAGCATTTT	CASSGHRTGGGSNQPQHF
TRBJ2-2	.	TRBV5-1	.	TGCGCCAGCAGCTTGGCACAGGGCACCGGGGAGCTGTTTTTT	CASSLAQGTGELFF
TRBJ1-2	.	TRBV2	TRBD1	TGTGCCAGCACCAAAGGACAGGGGGACTATGGCTACACCTTC	CASTKGQGDYGYTF
TRBJ2-3	.	TRBV6-5	TRBD2	TGTGCCAGCAGGGTACTAGCGTCTAGCACAGATACGCAGTATTTT	CASRVLASSTDTQYF
TRBJ2-7	once	TRBV5-1	TRBD2	TGCGCCAGCAGCTGGGGGGGAAACTACGAGCAGTACTTC	CASSWGGNYEQYF
TRBJ1-4	.	TRBV3-1/TRBV3-2	.	TGTGCCATCCAACGTACATTGAATGAAAAACTGTTTTTT	CAIQRTLNEKLFF
TRBJ1-2	.	TRBV28	.	TGTGCCAGCAGTACAGGGATGGCGTATGGCTACACCTTC	CASSTGMAYGYTF
TRBJ1-5	few	TRBV7-2	TRBD1	TGTGCCAGCAGCTTTACAGGGGGCGGAAATTCTCATCAGCCCCAGCATTTT	CASSFTGGGNSHQPQHF
TRBJ1-2	few	TRBV4-3	.	TGCGCCAGCAGCCAAGATCCGGTCCCTAACTATGGCTACACCTTC	CASSQDPVPNYGYTF
TRBJ1-5	.	TRBV12-3/TRBV12-4	.	TGTGCCAGCAGTCCCCGGGGTCAGCCCCAGCATTTT	CASSPRGQPQHF
TRBJ1-2	.	TRBV2	TRBD1	TGTGCCAGCGGGGGACAGTATGGCTACACCTTC	CASGGQYGYTF
TRBJ1-1	.	TRBV7-2	TRBD1	TGTGCCAGCAGCTTAGTCTTGAGGACAGGGGTAGTTGAAGCTTTCTTT	CASSLVLRTGVVEAFF
TRBJ2-1	.	TRBV19	TRBD1	TGTGCCACCCGCCAGTCGACAGGGATCGGCTACAATGAGCAGTTCTTC	CATRQSTGIGYNEQFF
TRBJ1-4	.	TRBV19	.	TGTGCCAGTAGTATGCGGGGAACGGGTAATGAAAAACTGTTTTTT	CASSMRGTGNEKLFF
TRBJ2-7	few	TRBV6-1	.	TGTGCCAGCAGTGAATCTCGAGCCGCCGACGAGCAGTACTTC	CASSESRAADEQYF
TRBJ1-5	.	TRBV7-6	TRBD1	TGTGCCAGCAGCTCAGGGGGAAAGGATCAGCCCCAGCATTTT	CASSSGGKDQPQHF
TRBJ2-1	.	TRBV28	.	TGTGCCAGTCAGTTGGGAGGACTCTCCTACAATGAGCAGTTCTTC	CASQLGGLSYNEQFF
TRBJ2-3	.	TRBV12-3/TRBV12-4	.	TGTGCCAGCAGGGGCAGGTCAGATACGCAGTATTTT	CASRGRSDTQYF
TRBJ2-5	.	TRBV7-3	TRBD2	TGTGCCAGCGCTAAGGAGCGGGGGGACGAGACCCAGTACTTC	CASAKERGDETQYF
TRBJ1-1	.	TRBV30	.	TGTGCCTGGAGTGGCCAGATTAACACTGAAGCTTTCTTT	CAWSGQINTEAFF
TRBJ1-6	.	TRBV7-3	TRBD1	TGTGCCAGCAGCCTCCTAAGCCCCGGGACAGCAAATTCACCCCTCCACTTT	CASSLLSPGTANSPLHF
TRBJ2-7	.	TRBV5-6	.	TGTGCCAGCACGGCCGGCGGCGAGCAGTACTTC	CASTAGGEQYF